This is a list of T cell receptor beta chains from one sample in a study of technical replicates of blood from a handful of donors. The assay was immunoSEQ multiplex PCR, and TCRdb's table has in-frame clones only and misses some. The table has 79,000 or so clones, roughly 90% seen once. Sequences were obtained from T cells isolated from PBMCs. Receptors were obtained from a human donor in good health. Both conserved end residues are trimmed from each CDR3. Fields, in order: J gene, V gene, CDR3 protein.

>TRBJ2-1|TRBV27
ASSLLLAGGQRDEQF
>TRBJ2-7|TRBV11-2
ASSSTQDRPGEQY
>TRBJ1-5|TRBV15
ATSRPLSNQPQH
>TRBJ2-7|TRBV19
ASSWGQGTYEQY
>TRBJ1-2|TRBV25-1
ASSAEPGTGIRGYT
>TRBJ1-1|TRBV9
ASSVEPGLKTEAF
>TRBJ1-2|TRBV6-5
ASKGGRGYT
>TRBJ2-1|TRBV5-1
ASTASGSYNEQF
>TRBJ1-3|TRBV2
ASSVSGQGGNTIY
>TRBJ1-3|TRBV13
ASSDSDGNTIY
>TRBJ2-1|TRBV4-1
ASSQEKTGYNEQF
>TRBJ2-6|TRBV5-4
ASSDRLAGSYSGANVLT
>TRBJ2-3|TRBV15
ATGGLAGVTDTQY
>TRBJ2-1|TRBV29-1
SAPGQGFNEQF
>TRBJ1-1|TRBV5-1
ASSLDVRDRVTEAF
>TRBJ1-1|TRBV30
AWNGQGGNTEAF
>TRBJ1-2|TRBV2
ASDDSYGYT